The 10 T cell receptor beta chains below were found in one sample sequenced in a study of blood T cell repertoires in COVID-19. Sequenced by immunoSEQ multiplex PCR; TCRdb stores in-frame clones only, minus some. The sample yields approximately 180,000 clones, almost 80% seen once. Input material: peripheral blood. These receptors were obtained from a woman between 65 and 79 years old with acute or convalescent COVID-19.

The chain combines TRBV9 with TRBJ1-4; perhaps TRBD1 as D (5 bases). Germline V gene data show CDR1 as SGDLS and CDR2 as YYNGEE. The CDR3 length is 16 residues. Trimming cost V 3 bases and J 7 bases, with 19 bases left between them. The CDR3 loop reads CASSGAVNQGGEKLFF. The CDR3 nucleotides read TGTGCCAGCAGCGGGGCAGTTAACCAGGGCGGTGAAAAACTGTTTTTT. Using reference TRBV9 and TRBJ1-4 for the parts outside the CDR3, the full variable domain is DSGVTQTPKHLITATGQRVTLRCSPRSGDLSVYWYQQSLDQGLQFLIQYYNGEERAKGNILERFSAQQFPDLHSELNLSSLELGDSALYFCASSGAVNQGGEKLFFGSGTQLSVL.

The chain joins TRBV5-6 to TRBJ2-1, with D perhaps TRBD2 (6 bases). This CDR3 has 17 amino acids. Between the trimmed V and J ends, which lost 3 bases and 0 bases, there was a span of 16 bases. The germline V gene has CDR1 SGHDT and CDR2 YYEEEE. This CDR3 is CASSYMVAVSSYNEQFF. The CDR3, as DNA: TGTGCCAGCAGCTACATGGTAGCGGTTAGCTCCTACAATGAGCAGTTCTTC.

The rearrangement joins TRBV7-2 to TRBJ1-2; tentative D call: TRBD1 (5 bases). Trimming took off 5 bases at V and 0 bases at J, with 16 bases between the two ends. The CDR3 loop spans 16 amino acids. CDR1 SGHTA and CDR2 FQGNSA come from the germline V gene. DNA of the CDR3: TGTGCCAGCAGCAAACATCGACAGCCAGCTAACTATGGCTACACCTTC. This encodes CASSKHRQPANYGYTF.

This clone has only a few counts. The chain links TRBV19 to TRBJ2-7; D is unclear. This CDR3 is built from 10 residues. Per germline, CDR1 LNHDA and CDR2 SQIVND (reference sequence). The CDR3 DNA reads TGTGCTTTCCTCCGGAGCGAGCAGTACTTC. It encodes CAFLRSEQYF. The full variable domain, rest sourced from reference TRBV19 and TRBJ2-7, is DGGITQSPKYLFRKEGQNVTLSCEQNLNHDAMYWYRQDPGQGLRLIYYSQIVNDFQKGDIAEGYSVSREKKESFPLTVTSAQKNPTAFYLCAFLRSEQYFGPGTRLTVT.

The genes are TRBV11-2 and TRBJ2-5; TRBD2 matches at 9 bases. The CDR3 spans 15 residues. Germline V lookup: CDR1 SGHAT, CDR2 FQNNGV. Losses at the gene ends were 4 bases for V and 5 bases for J; bases not matched to a gene: 8. The CDR3 DNA follows: TGTGCCAGCAGCTACAATAGCGGGAGTGTGGAGACCCAGTACTTC. Amino acid sequence: CASSYNSGSVETQYF.

The J gene is TRBJ1-4, the V gene TRBV19; D is possibly TRBD1 (5 bases). Germline CDR1 is LNHDA and CDR2 is SQIVND (reference sequence). V shed 5 bases and J shed 7 bases, with 14 bases lying between them. The CDR3 is 14 amino acids. As DNA, the CDR3 is TGTGCCAGTAGTCAGTGGACATCAGGTGAAAAACTGTTTTTT. It specifies CASSQWTSGEKLFF.

The chain joins TRBV2 to TRBJ2-1, with TRBD2 matching 9 bases. Germline V gene sequence: CDR1 SNHLY, CDR2 FYNNEI. With V trimmed by 2 bases and J by 0 bases, 14 bases remained unmatched. The CDR3 is 20 residues long. The CDR3 bases are TGTGCCAGCAGTGAATCGGTATTAGCGGGAGATCCCCGCTCCTACAATGAGCAGTTCTTC. Protein product: CASSESVLAGDPRSYNEQFF.

The chain links TRBV28 to TRBJ2-7, with 8 nucleotides matching TRBD2. The V segment lost 1 base and the J segment 6 bases; nucleotides outside the gene matches: 11. Germline assignment: CDR1 MDHEN and CDR2 SYDVKM. The CDR3 extends over 16 amino acids. The CDR3 region is CASSLFGREGRPEQYF. The CDR3 coding sequence is TGTGCCAGCAGTTTATTCGGCCGGGAGGGGAGACCCGAGCAGTACTTC.

J is TRBJ1-1 and V is TRBV7-9; the match to TRBD1 covers 11 bases. Germline trimming cut 5 bases from V and 11 bases from J; bases unmatched to any gene: 7. Per germline, CDR1 SEHNR and CDR2 FQNEAQ (reference sequence). The CDR3 consists of 13 residues. The CDR3 DNA reads as TGTGCCAGCAGCCAGGACAGGGGGCCGAGGGCTTTCTTT. Protein: CASSQDRGPRAFF.

This chain links TRBV13 with TRBJ1-1; D perhaps matches TRBD1 (5 bases). CDR3 length: 16 amino acids. The V end lost 2 bases, the J end lost 0 bases, and 13 bases lay between the germline ends. CDR1 is PRHDT, CDR2 FYEKMQ, per germline (reference sequence). The DNA for the CDR3 is TGTGCCAGCAGCTTAAGTACAGGCCTCTTGAACACTGAAGCTTTCTTT. This sequence encodes CASSLSTGLLNTEAFF.